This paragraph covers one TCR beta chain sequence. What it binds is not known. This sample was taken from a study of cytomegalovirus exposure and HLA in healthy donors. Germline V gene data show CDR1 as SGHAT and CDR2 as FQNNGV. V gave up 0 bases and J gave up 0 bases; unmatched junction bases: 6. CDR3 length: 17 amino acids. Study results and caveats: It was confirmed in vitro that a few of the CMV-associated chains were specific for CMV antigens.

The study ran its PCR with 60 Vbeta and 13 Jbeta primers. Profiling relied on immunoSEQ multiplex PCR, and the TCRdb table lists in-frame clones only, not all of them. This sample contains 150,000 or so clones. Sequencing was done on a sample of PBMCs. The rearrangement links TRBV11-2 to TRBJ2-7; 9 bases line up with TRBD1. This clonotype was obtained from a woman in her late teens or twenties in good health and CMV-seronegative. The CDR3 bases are TGTGCCAGCAGCTTAGAAGGGACAGGGACCTCCTCCTACGAGCAGTACTTC. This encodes CASSLEGTGTSSYEQYF.